This T cell receptor (beta chain) was sequenced during a study of tumor and adjacent non-tumor tissue in lung cancer. A modified ARM-PCR protocol with three rounds of nested PCR amplified TCRbeta. A single record per CDR3 protein comes from TCRdb applying MiXCR to the multiplex PCR reads. The table lists about 67,000 distinct CDR3 sequences, about 77% of them singletons. Germline CDR1 reads SQVTM; CDR2 reads ANQGSEA. The CDR3 is 15 residues long. Comment on this clonotype: Sequence at one end of the junction differs from germline and may be a read error.

The template was RNA from unsorted bulk tissue. The normal lung tissue was taken more than 3 cm from the tumor edge. Newly diagnosed lung cancer patients had thoracic surgery in China, August–November 2014, without prior chemotherapy. V is TRBV29-1 and J is TRBJ2-3; D is ambiguous. This receptor was obtained from a man aged 60 to 75 with non-small cell lung cancer. What was sequenced was distant non-tumor lung tissue. The CDR3: CSVDDPVASTNTQYF. CDR3 sequence (DNA): TGCAGCGTCGACGACCCAGTTGCCAGCACAAATACGCAGTATTTT.